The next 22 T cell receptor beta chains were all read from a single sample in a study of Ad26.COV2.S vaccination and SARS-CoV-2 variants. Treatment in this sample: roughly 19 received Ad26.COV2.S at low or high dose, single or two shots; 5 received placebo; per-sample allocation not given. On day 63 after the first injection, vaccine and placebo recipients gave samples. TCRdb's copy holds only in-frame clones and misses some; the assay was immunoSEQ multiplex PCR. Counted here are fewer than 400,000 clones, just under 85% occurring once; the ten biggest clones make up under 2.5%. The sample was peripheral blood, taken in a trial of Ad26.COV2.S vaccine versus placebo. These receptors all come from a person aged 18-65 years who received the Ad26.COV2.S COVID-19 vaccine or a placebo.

CDR3 loop: CASSVGTSTQETQYF. The DNA of the CDR3 is TGTGCCAGCAGCGTTGGGACTAGCACACAAGAGACCCAGTACTTC. The genes are TRBV9 and TRBJ2-5; 9 bases are shared with TRBD2. With V trimmed by 2 bases and J by 2 bases, 4 bases remained unmatched. CDR3 length: 15 amino acids. Per the germline V gene, CDR1 is SGDLS and CDR2 is YYNGEE.

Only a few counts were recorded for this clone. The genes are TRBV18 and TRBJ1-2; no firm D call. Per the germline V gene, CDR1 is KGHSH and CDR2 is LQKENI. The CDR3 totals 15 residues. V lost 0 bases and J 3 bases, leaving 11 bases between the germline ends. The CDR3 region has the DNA TGTGCCAGCTCACCACCGGGCTACAGTTACTATGGCTACACCTTC. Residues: CASSPPGYSYYGYTF.

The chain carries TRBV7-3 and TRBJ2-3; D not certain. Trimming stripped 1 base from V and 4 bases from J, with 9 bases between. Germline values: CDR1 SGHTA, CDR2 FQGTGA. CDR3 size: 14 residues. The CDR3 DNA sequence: TGTGCCAGCAGCTTAAACAGTCTCCCAGATACGCAGTATTTT. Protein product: CASSLNSLPDTQYF. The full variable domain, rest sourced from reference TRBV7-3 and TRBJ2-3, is GAGVSQTPSNKVTEKGKYVELRCDPISGHTALYWYRQSLGQGPEFLIYFQGTGAADDSGLPNDRFFAVRPEGSVSTLKIQRTERGDSAVYLCASSLNSLPDTQYFGPGTRLTVL.

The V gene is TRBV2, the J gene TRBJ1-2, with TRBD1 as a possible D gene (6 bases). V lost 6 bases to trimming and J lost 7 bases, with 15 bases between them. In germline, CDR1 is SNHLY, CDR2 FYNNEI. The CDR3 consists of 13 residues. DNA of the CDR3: TGTGCCAGCAGCCAAACAGGGACTCTTGGCTACACCTTC. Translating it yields CASSQTGTLGYTF.

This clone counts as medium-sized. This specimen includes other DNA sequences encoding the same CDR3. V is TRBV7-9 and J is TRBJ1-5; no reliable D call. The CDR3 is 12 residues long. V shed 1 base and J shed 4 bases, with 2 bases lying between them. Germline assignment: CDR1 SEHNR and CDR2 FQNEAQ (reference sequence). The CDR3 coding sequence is TGTGCCAGCAGCTTAGGGAATCAGCCCCAGCATTTT. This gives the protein CASSLGNQPQHF.

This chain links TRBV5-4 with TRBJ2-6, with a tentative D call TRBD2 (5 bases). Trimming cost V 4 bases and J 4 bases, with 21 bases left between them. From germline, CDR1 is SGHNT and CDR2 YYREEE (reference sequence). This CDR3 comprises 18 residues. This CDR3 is CASSLATSAGGGANVLTF. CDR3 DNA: TGTGCCAGCAGCCTGGCCACTTCCGCGGGTGGAGGGGCCAACGTCCTGACTTTC.

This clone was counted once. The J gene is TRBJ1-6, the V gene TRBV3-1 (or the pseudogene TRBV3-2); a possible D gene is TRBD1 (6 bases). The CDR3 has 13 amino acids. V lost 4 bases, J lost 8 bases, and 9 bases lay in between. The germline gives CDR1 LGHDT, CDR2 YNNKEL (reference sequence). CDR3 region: CASSPGGHSPLHF. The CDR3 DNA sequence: TGTGCCAGCAGCCCCGGGGGGCATTCACCCCTCCACTTT.

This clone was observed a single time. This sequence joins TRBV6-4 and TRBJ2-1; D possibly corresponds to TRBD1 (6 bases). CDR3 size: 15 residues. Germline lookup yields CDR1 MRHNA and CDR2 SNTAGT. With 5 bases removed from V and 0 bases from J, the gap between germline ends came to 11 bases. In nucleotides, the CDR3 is TGTGCCAGCAGTCTGGAAGGGGGCTCCTACAATGAGCAGTTCTTC. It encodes CASSLEGGSYNEQFF.

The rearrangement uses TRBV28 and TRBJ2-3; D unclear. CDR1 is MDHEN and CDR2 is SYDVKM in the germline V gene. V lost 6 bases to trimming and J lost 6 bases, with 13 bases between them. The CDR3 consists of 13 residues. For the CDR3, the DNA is TGTGCCAGCAGCGGTGCCGCGCCTGATACGCAGTATTTT. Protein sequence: CASSGAAPDTQYF.

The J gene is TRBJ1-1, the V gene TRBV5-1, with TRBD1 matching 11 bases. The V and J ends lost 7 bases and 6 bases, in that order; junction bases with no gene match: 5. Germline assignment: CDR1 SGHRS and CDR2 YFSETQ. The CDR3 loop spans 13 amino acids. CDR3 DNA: TGCGCCAGCGGAGGACAGGGGGCCTCTGAAGCTTTCTTT. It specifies CASGGQGASEAFF.

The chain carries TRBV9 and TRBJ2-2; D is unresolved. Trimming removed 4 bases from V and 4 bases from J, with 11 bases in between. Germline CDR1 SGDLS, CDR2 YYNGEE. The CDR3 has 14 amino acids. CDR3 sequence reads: CASSLDGITGELFF. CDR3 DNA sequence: TGTGCCAGCAGCCTCGACGGAATCACCGGGGAGCTGTTTTTT.

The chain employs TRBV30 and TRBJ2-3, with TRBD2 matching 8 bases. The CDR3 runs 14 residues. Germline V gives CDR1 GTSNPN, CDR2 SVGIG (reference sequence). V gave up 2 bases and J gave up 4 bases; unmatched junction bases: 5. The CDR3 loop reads CAWSSRAGADTQYF. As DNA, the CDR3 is TGTGCCTGGAGTTCGCGAGCGGGGGCAGATACGCAGTATTTT.

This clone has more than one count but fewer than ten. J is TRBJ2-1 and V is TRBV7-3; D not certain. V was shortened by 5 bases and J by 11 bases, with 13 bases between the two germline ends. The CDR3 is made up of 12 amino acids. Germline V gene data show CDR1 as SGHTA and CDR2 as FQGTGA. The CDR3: CASSLVGSKQFF. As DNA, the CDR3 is TGTGCCAGCAGCCTCGTCGGTAGCAAGCAGTTCTTC.

CDR3 coding DNA: TGTGCCAGCAGTTTAATGGCCCCCAGGCGGGGGGGCGGTTACGAGCAGTACTTC. This translates into CASSLMAPRRGGGYEQYF. V and J are TRBV27 and TRBJ2-7, with 9 nucleotides matching TRBD2. Germline V gene sequence: CDR1 MNHEY, CDR2 SMNVEV (reference sequence). The CDR3 contains 18 residues. V lost 2 bases, J lost 4 bases, and 15 bases stayed unmatched.

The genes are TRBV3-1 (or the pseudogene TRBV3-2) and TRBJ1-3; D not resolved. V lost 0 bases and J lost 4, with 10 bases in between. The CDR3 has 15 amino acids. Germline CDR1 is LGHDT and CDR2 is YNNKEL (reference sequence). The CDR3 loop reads CASSQDGIPGNTIYF. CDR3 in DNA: TGTGCCAGCAGCCAAGATGGGATCCCCGGAAACACCATATATTTT.

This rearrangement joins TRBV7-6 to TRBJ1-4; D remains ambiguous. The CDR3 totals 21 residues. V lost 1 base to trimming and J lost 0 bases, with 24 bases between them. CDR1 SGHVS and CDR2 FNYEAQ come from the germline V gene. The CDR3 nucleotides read TGTGCCAGCAGCTTAGAACGCGATCCTTTGCAGATCTCGACAACTAATGAAAAACTGTTTTTT. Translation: CASSLERDPLQISTTNEKLFF. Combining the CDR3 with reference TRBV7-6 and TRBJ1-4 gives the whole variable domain GAGVSQSPRYKVTKRGQDVALRCDPISGHVSLYWYRQALGQGPEFLTYFNYEAQQDKSGLPNDRFSAERPEGSISTLTIQRTEQRDSAMYRCASSLERDPLQISTTNEKLFFGSGTQLSVL.

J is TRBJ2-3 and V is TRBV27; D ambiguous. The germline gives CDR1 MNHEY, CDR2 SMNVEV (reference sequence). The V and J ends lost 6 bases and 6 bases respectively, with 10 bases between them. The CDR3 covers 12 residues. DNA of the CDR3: TGTGCCAGCAGCAGCAGATGGGATACGCAGTATTTT. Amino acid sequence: CASSSRWDTQYF.

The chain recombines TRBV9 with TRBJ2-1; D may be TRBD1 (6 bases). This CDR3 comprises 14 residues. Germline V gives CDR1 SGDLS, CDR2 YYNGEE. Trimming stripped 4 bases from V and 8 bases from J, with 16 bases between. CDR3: CASSPGTRADEQFF. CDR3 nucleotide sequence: TGTGCCAGCAGCCCAGGGACACGTGCTGATGAGCAGTTCTTC.

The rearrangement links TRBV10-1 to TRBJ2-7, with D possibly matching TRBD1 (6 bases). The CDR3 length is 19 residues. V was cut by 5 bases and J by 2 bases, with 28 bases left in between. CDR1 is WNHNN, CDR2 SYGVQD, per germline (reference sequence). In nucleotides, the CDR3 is TGCGCCAGCAGTCCACGGACCCCCCTAACGGGTAACAGGGCCTACGAGCAGTACTTC. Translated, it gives CASSPRTPLTGNRAYEQYF.

CDR3 DNA sequence: TGTGCCAGCAGCCAGATAGGACTAGTACAAGAGACCCAGTACTTC. Encoded protein: CASSQIGLVQETQYF. The V gene is TRBV3-1 (or the pseudogene TRBV3-2), the J gene TRBJ2-5; 7 bases fit TRBD2. Germline lookup yields CDR1 LGHDT and CDR2 YNNKEL (reference sequence). This CDR3 contains 15 residues. V shed 3 bases and J 2 bases; nucleotides not matched to a gene: 6.

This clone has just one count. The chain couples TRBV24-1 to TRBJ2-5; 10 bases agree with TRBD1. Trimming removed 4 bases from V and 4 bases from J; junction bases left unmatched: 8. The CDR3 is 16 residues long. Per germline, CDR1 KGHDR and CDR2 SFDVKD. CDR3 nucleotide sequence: TGTGCCACCAGTGACCCGGGACAGGGGACGGGAGAGACCCAGTACTTC. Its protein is CATSDPGQGTGETQYF.

CDR3 amino acids: CASSFRSTDTQYF. DNA of the CDR3: TGTGCCAGCAGCTTCCGAAGCACAGATACGCAGTATTTT. The chain recombines TRBV5-6 with TRBJ2-3; D uncertain. V was pared by 2 bases and J by 0 bases, with 4 bases between. CDR1 SGHDT and CDR2 YYEEEE come from the germline V gene. This CDR3 is built from 13 residues.